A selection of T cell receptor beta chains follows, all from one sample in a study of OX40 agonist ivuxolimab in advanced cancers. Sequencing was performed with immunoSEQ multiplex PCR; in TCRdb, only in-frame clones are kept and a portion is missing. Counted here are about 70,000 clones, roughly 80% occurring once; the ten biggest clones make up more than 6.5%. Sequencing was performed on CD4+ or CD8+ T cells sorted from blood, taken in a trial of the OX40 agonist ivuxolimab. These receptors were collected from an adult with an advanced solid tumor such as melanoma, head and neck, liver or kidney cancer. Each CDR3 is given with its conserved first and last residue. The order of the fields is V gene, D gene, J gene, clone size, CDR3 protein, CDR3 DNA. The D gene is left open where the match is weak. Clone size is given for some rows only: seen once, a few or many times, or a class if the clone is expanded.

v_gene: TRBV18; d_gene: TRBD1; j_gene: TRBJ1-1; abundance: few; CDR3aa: CASSLQGQGEKEAFF; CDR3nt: TGTGCCAGCTCACTACAGGGACAGGGGGAGAAGGAAGCTTTCTTT
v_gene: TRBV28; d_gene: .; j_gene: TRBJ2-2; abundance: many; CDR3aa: CASSSILLNTGELFF; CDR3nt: TGTGCCAGCAGTTCTATCCTTCTGAACACCGGGGAGCTGTTTTTT
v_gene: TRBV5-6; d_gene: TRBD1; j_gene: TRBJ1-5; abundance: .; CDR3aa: CASSFLDRGGAQPQHF; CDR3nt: TGTGCCAGCAGCTTCCTCGACAGGGGAGGAGCTCAGCCCCAGCATTTT
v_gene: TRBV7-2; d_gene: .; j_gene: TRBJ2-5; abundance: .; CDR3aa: CASSWLALAGQETQYF; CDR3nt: TGTGCCAGCAGCTGGCTGGCCTTGGCGGGCCAAGAGACCCAGTACTTC
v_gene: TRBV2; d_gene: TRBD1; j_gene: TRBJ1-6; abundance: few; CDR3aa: CASSVSGQGNSPLHF; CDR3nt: TGTGCCAGCAGTGTTTCTGGACAGGGGAATTCACCCCTCCACTTT
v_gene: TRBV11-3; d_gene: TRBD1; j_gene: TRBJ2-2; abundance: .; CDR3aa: CASSDWTGANTGELFF; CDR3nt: TGTGCCAGCAGCGACTGGACAGGGGCGAACACCGGGGAGCTGTTTTTT
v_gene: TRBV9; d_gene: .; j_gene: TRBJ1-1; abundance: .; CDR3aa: CASSVEQLNTEAFF; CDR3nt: TGTGCCAGCAGCGTAGAACAGTTGAACACTGAAGCTTTCTTT
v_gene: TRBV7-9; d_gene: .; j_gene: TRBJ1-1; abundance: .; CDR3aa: CASSFLSGRSEAFF; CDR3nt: TGTGCCAGCAGCTTCTTATCGGGGCGGTCAGAAGCTTTCTTT
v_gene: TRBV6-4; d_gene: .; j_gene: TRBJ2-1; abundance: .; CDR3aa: CASSEEVYNEQFF; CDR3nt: TGTGCCAGCAGTGAGGAGGTCTACAATGAGCAGTTCTTC
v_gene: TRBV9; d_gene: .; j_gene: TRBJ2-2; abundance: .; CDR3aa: CASSPRGGSASGELFF; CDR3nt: TGTGCCAGCAGCCCCCGTGGGGGGAGTGCGTCCGGGGAGCTGTTTTTT
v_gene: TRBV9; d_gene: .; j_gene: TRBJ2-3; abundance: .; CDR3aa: CASSVVALDTQYF; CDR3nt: TGTGCCAGCAGCGTAGTGGCCCTTGATACGCAGTATTTT
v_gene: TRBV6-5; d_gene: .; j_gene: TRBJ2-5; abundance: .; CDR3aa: CASRPLGLWGETQYF; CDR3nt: TGTGCCAGCAGGCCTTTGGGGCTGTGGGGGGAGACCCAGTACTTC
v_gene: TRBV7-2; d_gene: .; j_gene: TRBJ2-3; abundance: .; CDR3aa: CASSLTGGTDTQYF; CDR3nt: TGTGCCAGCAGCTTAACGGGAGGCACAGATACGCAGTATTTT
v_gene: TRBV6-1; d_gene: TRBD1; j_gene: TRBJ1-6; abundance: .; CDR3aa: CASSEFWGDRGNSPLHF; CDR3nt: TGTGCCAGCAGTGAATTTTGGGGGGACAGGGGTAATTCACCCCTCCACTTT
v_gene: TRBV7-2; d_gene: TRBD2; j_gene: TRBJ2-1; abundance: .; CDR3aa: CASSGRAGNIYNEQFF; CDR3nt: TGTGCCAGCAGCGGCAGAGCGGGGAACATATACAATGAGCAGTTCTTC
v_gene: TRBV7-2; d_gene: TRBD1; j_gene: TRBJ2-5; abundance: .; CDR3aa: CASSLGGDRGETQYF; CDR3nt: TGTGCCAGCAGCTTAGGAGGGGACAGGGGCGAGACCCAGTACTTC
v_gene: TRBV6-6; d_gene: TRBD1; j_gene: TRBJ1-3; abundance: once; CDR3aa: CASSSGQGISGNTIYF; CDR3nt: TGTGCCAGCAGTTCCGGACAGGGGATCTCTGGAAACACCATATATTTT
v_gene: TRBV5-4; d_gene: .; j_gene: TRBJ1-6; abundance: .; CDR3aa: CASSETGLTPLHF; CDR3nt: TGTGCCAGCAGCGAAACAGGCCTTACACCCCTCCACTTT
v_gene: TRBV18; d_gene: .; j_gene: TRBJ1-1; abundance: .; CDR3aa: CASSSRDNGFEAFF; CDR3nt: TGTGCCAGCTCCTCGCGGGACAACGGATTTGAAGCTTTCTTT
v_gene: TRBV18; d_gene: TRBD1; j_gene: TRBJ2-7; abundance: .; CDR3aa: CASSPTGAGVEQYF; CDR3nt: TGTGCCAGCTCACCGACAGGGGCCGGGGTCGAGCAGTACTTC
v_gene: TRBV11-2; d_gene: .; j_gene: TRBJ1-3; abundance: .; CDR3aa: CASSSLTTSGNTIYF; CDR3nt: TGTGCCAGCAGCTCCCTGACAACATCTGGAAACACCATATATTTT
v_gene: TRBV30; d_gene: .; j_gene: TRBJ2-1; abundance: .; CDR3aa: CASTLGLNEQFF; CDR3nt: TGTGCCTCAACCCTGGGATTAAATGAGCAGTTCTTC
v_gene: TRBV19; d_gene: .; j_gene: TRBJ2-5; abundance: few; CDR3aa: CASSIMEGGETQYF; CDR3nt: TGTGCCAGTAGTATAATGGAGGGAGGAGAGACCCAGTACTTC
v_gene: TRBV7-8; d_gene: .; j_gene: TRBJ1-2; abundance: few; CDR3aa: CASSPISYGYTF; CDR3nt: TGTGCCAGCAGCCCAATCAGCTATGGCTACACCTTC
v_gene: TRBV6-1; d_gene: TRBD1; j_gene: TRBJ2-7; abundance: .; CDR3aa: CASSSWDRGFYEQYF; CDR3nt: TGTGCCAGCAGTAGTTGGGACAGGGGGTTCTACGAGCAGTACTTC
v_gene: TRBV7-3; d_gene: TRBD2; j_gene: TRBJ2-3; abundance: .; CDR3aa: CASSFSGRAQDTQYF; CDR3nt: TGTGCCAGCAGCTTTAGCGGGAGGGCCCAAGATACGCAGTATTTT
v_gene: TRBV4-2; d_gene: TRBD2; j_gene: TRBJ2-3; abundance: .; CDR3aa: CASSQSTSGRRGDTQYF; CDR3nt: TGTGCCAGCAGCCAATCGACTAGCGGGAGGCGGGGAGATACGCAGTATTTT
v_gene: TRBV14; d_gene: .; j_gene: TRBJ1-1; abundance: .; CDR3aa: CASSQDLRGREAFF; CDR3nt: TGTGCCAGCAGCCAAGATCTCCGGGGGCGCGAAGCTTTCTTT
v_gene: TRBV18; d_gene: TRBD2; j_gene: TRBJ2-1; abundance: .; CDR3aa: CASSPRSGENEQFF; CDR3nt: TGTGCCAGCTCACCAAGAAGCGGGGAGAATGAGCAGTTCTTC
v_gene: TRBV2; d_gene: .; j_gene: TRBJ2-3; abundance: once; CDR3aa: CASSRDRHTDTQYF; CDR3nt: TGTGCCAGCAGTCGAGACAGGCATACAGATACGCAGTATTTT
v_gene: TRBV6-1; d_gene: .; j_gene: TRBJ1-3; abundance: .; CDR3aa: CASSETVGNTIYF; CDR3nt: TGTGCCAGCAGTGAAACAGTAGGAAACACCATATATTTT
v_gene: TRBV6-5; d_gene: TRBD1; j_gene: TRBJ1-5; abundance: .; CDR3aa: CASRLTGGTNQPQHF; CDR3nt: TGTGCCAGCAGACTGACAGGGGGCACCAATCAGCCCCAGCATTTT
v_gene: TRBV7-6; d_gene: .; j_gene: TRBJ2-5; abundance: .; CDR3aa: CASSLVVGNQETQYF; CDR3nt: TGTGCCAGCAGCTTAGTCGTGGGGAACCAAGAGACCCAGTACTTC
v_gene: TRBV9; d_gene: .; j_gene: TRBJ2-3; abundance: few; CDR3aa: CASSVEVPDTQYF; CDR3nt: TGTGCCAGCAGCGTAGAGGTGCCAGATACGCAGTATTTT
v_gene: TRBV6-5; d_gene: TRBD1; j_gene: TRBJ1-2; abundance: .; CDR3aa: CASSKTGEGGYTF; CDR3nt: TGTGCCAGCAGTAAGACAGGGGAGGGTGGCTACACCTTC
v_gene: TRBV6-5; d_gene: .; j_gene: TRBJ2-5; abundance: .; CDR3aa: CASSYLYSGQETQYF; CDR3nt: TGTGCCAGCAGTTACCTCTATAGCGGCCAAGAGACCCAGTACTTC
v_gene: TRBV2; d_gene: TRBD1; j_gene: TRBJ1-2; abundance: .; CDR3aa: CASRTAGQLFNYGYTF; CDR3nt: TGTGCCAGCAGGACGGCGGGACAGCTTTTTAACTATGGCTACACCTTC
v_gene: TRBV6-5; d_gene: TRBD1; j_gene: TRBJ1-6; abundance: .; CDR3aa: CASHKADRPNSPLHF; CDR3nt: TGTGCCAGTCACAAGGCGGACAGGCCCAATTCACCCCTCCACTTT
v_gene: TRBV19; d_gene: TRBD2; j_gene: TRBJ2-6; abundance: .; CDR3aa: CASSLPWGREGSGANVLTF; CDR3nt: TGTGCCAGTAGTCTCCCATGGGGACGGGAGGGCTCTGGGGCCAACGTCCTGACTTTC
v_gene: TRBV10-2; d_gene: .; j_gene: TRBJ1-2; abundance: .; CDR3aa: CASSENFNYGYTF; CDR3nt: TGCGCCAGCAGTGAAAACTTTAACTATGGCTACACCTTC
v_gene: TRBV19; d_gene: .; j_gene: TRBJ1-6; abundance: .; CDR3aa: CASSIRGDSPLHF; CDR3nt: TGTGCCAGTAGTATCCGTGGTGATTCACCCCTCCACTTT
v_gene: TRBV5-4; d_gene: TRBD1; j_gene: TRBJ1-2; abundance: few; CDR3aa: CASTPGQGDGYTF; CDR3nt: TGTGCCAGCACCCCAGGACAGGGTGATGGCTACACCTTC
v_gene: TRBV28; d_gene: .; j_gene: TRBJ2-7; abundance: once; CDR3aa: CASSSTAGVNEQYF; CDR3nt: TGTGCCAGCAGTTCCACCGCAGGGGTGAACGAGCAGTACTTC
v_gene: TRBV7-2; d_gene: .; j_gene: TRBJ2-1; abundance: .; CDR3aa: CASSAAGAEPYNEQFF; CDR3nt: TGTGCCAGCAGCGCCGCGGGGGCGGAGCCCTACAATGAGCAGTTCTTC
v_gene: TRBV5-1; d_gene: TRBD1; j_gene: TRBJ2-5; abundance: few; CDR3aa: CASSLGQGVLETQYF; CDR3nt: TGCGCCAGCAGCTTGGGACAGGGGGTGTTAGAGACCCAGTACTTC
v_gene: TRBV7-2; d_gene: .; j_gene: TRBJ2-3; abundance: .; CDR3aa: CASSTRTSTDTQYF; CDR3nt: TGTGCCAGCAGCACTCGGACTAGCACAGATACGCAGTATTTT
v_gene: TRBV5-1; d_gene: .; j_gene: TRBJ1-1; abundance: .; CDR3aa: CASSLLGTEAFF; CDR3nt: TGCGCCAGCAGCTTACTAGGGACTGAAGCTTTCTTT
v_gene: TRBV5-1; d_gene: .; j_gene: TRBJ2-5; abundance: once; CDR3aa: CASSNRAHQETQYF; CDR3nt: TGCGCCAGCAGCAATAGGGCCCACCAAGAGACCCAGTACTTC
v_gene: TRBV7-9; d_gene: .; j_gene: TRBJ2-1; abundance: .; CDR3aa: CASSSWDGTYNEQFF; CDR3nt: TGTGCCAGCAGCTCTTGGGACGGGACCTACAATGAGCAGTTCTTC
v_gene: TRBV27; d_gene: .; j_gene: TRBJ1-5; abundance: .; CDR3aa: CASSPRLNSNQPQHF; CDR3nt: TGTGCCAGCAGTCCCAGGTTAAATAGCAATCAGCCCCAGCATTTT
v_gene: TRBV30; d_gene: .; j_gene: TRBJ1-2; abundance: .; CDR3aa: CAWSRPGSKSATF; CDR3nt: TGTGCCTGGAGTCGCCCGGGCTCAAAATCCGCCACCTTC
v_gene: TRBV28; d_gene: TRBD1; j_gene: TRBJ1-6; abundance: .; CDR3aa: CASKGEGGNSPLHF; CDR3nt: TGTGCCAGCAAGGGGGAAGGGGGCAATTCACCCCTCCACTTT
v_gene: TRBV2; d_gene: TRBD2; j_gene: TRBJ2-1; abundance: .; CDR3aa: CASTKDSGGYNEQFF; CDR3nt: TGTGCCAGCACGAAAGATAGCGGGGGCTACAATGAGCAGTTCTTC
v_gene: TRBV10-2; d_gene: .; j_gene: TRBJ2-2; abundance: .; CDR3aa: CASRELVDFGELFF; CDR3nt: TGCGCCTCACGTGAACTAGTCGATTTCGGGGAGCTGTTTTTT